The clone carrying this T cell receptor (beta chain) came up many times. Its antigen is unknown. It was RNA transcripts that yielded the amplified TCR beta CDR3 regions. During a first-round RT-PCR of the TCR CDR3, the HTBI primer set was used. Using its own MiXCR run on the multiplex PCR reads, TCRdb lists one record per CDR3 protein. The sample holds some 350,000 distinct CDR3 sequences, 20% to 30% seen once. This record belongs to a study of T cells in Graves' hyperthyroidism and ophthalmopathy. Study results and caveats: Model predictions of ophthalmopathy came a median approximately seven months before onset.

CDR3 length equals 13 residues. The germline V gene encodes CDR1 SNHLY and CDR2 FYNNEI. J lost 4 bases, V lost 7 bases, and 5 bases had no gene match. If no ophthalmopathy progression occurred within 18 months, Graves' hyperthyroidism was stable. Each patient was aged 18 to 65 and had newly diagnosed hyperthyroidism of under 2 months' duration. An approximately 9.4 ml volume of fresh peripheral blood provided the PBMCs. This rearrangement joins TRBV2 to TRBJ1-1; the match to TRBD1 covers 8 bases. Sequences were obtained from blood. The source is a man in his fifties or sixties with Graves' hyperthyroidism. The CDR3 sequence: CASTGQGFTEAFF. The CDR3 DNA reads as TGTGCCAGCACTGGACAGGGATTCACTGAAGCTTTCTTT.